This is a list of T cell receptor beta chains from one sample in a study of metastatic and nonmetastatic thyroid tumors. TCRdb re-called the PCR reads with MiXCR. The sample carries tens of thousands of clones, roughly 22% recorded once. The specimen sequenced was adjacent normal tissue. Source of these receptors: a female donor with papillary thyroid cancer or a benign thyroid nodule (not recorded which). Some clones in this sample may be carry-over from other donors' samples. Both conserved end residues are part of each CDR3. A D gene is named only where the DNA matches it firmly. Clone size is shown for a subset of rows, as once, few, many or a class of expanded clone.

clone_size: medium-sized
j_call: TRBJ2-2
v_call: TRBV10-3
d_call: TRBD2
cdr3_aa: CAISESTSGRAAGELFF
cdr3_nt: TGTGCCATCAGTGAGTCGACTAGCGGGAGGGCCGCCGGGGAGCTGTTTTTT

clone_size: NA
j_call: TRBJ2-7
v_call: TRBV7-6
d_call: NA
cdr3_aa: CASSLETGSLAPSYEQYF
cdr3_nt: TGTGCCAGCAGCTTAGAGACCGGTTCTCTAGCCCCATCCTACGAGCAGTACTTT

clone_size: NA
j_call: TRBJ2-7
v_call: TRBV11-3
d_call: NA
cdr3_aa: CASSLSMGYEQYF
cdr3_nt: TGTGCCAGCAGCTTAAGTATGGGCTACGAGCAGTACTTC

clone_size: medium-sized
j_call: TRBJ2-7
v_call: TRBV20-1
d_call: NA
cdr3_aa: CSARRSQGTTYEQYF
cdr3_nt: TGCAGTGCCCGGAGGAGTCAGGGGACGACCTACGAGCAGTACTTC

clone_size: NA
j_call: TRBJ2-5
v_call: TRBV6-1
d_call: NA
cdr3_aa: CASSERDQYTQYF
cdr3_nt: TGTGCCAGCAGTGAGAGGGACCAATATACCCAGTACTTC

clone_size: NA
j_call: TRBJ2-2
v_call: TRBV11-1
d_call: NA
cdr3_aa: CASSSDNRGLSGELFF
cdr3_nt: TGTGCCAGCAGTTCCGACAACAGGGGACTATCCGGGGAGCTGTTTTTT

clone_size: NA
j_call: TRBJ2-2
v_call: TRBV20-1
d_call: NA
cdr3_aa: CSAPYARNTGELFF
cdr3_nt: TGCAGTGCCCCCTACGCGCGGAACACCGGGGAGCTGTTTTTT

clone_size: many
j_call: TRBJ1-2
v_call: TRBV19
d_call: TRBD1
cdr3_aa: CASSNRGGYTF
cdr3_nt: TGTGCCAGTAGTAACAGGGGTGGCTACACCTTC

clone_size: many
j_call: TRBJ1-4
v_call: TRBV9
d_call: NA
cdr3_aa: CASSVAGQGKDKLFF
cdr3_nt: TGTGCCAGCAGCGTAGCGGGCCAGGGGAAGGATAAACTGTTTTTT

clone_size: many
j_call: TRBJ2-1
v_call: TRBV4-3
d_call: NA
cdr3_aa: CASSQVIPYNEQFF
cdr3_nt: TGCGCCAGCAGCCAAGTGATCCCTTACAATGAGCAGTTCTTC

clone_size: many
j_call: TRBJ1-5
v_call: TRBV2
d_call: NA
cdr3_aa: CASKGRGISNQPQHF
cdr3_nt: TGTGCCAGCAAGGGAAGAGGGATTAGCAATCAGCCCCAGCATTTT

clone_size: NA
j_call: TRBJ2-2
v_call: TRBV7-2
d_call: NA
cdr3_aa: CASSTDGLRAGELFF
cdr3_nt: TGTGCCAGCAGCACAGATGGGCTCAGAGCCGGGGAGCTGTTTTTT

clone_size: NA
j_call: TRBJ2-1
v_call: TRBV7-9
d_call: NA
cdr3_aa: CASSRLASFNEQFF
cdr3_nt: TGTGCCAGCAGTCGGCTCGCGTCCTTCAATGAGCAGTTCTTC

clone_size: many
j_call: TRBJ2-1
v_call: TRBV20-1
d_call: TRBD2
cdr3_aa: CSAGGLAGVSQFF
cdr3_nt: TGCAGTGCTGGGGGACTAGCGGGAGTCTCCCAGTTCTTC

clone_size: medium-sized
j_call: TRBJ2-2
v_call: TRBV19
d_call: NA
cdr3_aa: CASTSQGPGELFF
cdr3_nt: TGTGCCAGTACCTCCCAGGGACCTGGGGAGCTGTTTTTT

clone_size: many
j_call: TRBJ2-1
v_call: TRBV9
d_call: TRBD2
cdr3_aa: CASSVVLAGENDEQFF
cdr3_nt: TGTGCCAGCAGCGTAGTCCTAGCGGGAGAGAACGATGAGCAGTTCTTC

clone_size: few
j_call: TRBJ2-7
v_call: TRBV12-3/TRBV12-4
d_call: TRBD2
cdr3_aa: CASSPGLAGVIYEQYF
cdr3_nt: TGTGCCAGCAGTCCGGGACTAGCGGGAGTTATCTACGAGCAGTACTTC

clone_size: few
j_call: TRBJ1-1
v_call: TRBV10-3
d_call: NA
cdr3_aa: CAISESGRLNTEAFF
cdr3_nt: TGTGCCATCAGTGAGTCTGGACGGCTGAACACTGAAGCTTTCTTT

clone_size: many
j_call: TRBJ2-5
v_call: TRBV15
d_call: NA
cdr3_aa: CATSRAPGETQYF
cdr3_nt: TGTGCCACCAGCAGAGCGCCTGGAGAGACCCAGTACTTC

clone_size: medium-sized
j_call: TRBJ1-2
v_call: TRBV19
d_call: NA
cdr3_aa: CASTTMGGRNGYTF
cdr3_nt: TGTGCCAGTACCACTATGGGGGGACGGAATGGCTACACCTTC

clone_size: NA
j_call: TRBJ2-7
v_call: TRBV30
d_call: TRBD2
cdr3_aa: CAWSANNGIAGGEQYF
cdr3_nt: TGTGCCTGGAGTGCAAATAACGGGATAGCGGGTGGAGAGCAGTACTTC

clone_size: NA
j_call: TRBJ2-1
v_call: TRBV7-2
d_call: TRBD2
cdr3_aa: CASSSSGGDEQFF
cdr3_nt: TGCGCCAGCAGTTCCAGCGGGGGCGATGAGCAGTTCTTC

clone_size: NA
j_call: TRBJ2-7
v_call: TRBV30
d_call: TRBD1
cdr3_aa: CAWIVSGTAYEQYF
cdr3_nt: TGTGCCTGGATTGTTTCCGGGACAGCCTACGAGCAGTACTTC

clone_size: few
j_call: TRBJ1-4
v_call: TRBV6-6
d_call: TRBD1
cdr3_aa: CASSYWGTGRREKLFF
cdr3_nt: TGTGCCAGCAGCTACTGGGGGACAGGCCGGAGGGAAAAACTGTTTTTT

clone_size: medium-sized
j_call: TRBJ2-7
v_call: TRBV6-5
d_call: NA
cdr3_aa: CASSYRARSYEQYF
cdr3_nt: TGTGCCAGCAGTTACCGGGCCAGGAGTTACGAGCAGTACTTC

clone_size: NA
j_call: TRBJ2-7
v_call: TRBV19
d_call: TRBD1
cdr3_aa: CASSGRTGGFYEQYF
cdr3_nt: TGTGCCAGTAGTGGACGGACAGGGGGTTTTTACGAGCAGTACTTC

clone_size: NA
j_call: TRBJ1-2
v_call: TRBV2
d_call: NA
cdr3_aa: CSSSRSVGFGNYGYTF
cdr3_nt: TGTTCCAGCAGCCGTTCCGTGGGGTTCGGGAACTATGGCTACACCTTC

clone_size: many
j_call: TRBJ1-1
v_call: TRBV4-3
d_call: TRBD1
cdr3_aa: CASSHRGQGKGTEAFF
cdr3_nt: TGCGCCAGCAGCCATCGGGGACAGGGTAAAGGCACTGAAGCTTTCTTT

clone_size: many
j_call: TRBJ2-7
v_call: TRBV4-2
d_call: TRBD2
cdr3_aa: CASSQARLAAYEQYF
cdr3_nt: TGTGCCAGCAGCCAAGCGAGACTAGCGGCCTACGAGCAGTACTTC

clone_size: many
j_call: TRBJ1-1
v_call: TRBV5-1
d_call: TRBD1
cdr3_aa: CASSPSDRGTEAFF
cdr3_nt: TGCGCCAGTTCCCCGTCAGACAGGGGAACTGAAGCTTTCTTT

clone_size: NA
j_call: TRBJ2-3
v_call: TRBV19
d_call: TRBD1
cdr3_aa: CASSITGVHTDTQYF
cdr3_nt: TGTGCCAGTAGTATCACAGGGGTCCACACAGATACGCAGTATTTT

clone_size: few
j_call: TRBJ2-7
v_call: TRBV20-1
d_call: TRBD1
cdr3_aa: CSAFPGQIFFYEQYF
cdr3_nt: TGCAGTGCTTTCCCGGGACAGATTTTCTTCTACGAGCAGTACTTC

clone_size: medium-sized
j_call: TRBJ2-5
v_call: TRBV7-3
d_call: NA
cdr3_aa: CASARGSEETQYF
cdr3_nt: TGTGCCAGCGCTAGGGGATCCGAAGAGACCCAGTACTTC

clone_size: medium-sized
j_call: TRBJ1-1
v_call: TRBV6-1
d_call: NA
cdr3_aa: CASSELQGSTEAFF
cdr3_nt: TGTGCCAGCAGTGAATTGCAGGGCTCCACTGAAGCTTTCTTT

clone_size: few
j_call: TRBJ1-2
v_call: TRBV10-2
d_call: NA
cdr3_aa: CASSEGDGVMGSNGYTF
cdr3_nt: TGCGCCAGCAGTGAAGGGGACGGAGTCATGGGGTCCAATGGCTACACCTTC

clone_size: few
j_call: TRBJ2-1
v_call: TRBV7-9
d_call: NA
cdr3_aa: CAMSSSYNEQFF
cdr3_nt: TGTGCCATGTCGAGCTCCTACAATGAGCAGTTCTTC